Each of the 25 T cell receptor beta chains below was sequenced from the same sample in a study of T cell changes during pregnancy in multiple sclerosis. The protocol was immunoSEQ multiplex PCR, while the TCRdb copy is restricted to in-frame clones and leaves out a portion. The table has 20,000 to 25,000 clones, around 88% seen once. The sample here was CD8+ T cells from peripheral blood mononuclear cells, taken in the first trimester of pregnancy. These receptor sequences come from a female donor with multiple sclerosis, enrolled in a pregnancy study.

The V gene is TRBV5-6, the J gene TRBJ2-7; D call uncertain. CDR1 is SGHDT, CDR2 YYEEEE, per germline. The CDR3 has 13 amino acids. Between the trimmed V and J ends, which lost 1 base and 2 bases, there was a span of 7 bases. The chain's CDR3 is CASSLTAPYEQYF. The CDR3 DNA follows: TGTGCCAGCAGCTTGACAGCTCCCTACGAGCAGTACTTC.

The chain joins TRBV6-4 to TRBJ2-1; 9 nucleotides agree with TRBD1. In germline, CDR1 is MRHNA, CDR2 SNTAGT. J gave up 11 bases and V 3 bases, and 14 bases lay outside the gene matches. This CDR3 is 16 amino acids long. The CDR3 protein is CASSESTGGAEGKQFF. The CDR3 nucleotides are TGTGCCAGCAGTGAATCCACAGGGGGCGCAGAGGGCAAGCAGTTCTTC.

V usage is TRBV7-9 and J usage is TRBJ2-7; the D is unclear. The CDR3 length is 14 residues. The germline V and J ends were trimmed by 2 bases and 2 bases, with 10 bases remaining between them. Germline V CDR1 and CDR2: SEHNR, FQNEAQ (reference sequence). The CDR3 sequence: CASSLIGETYEQYF. CDR3 DNA: TGTGCCAGCAGCTTAATTGGAGAAACCTACGAGCAGTACTTC.

The chain couples TRBV9 to TRBJ2-3, with D maybe TRBD2 (5 bases). The CDR3 consists of 13 residues. The germline V and J ends were trimmed by 7 bases and 2 bases, with 11 bases remaining between them. Germline CDR1 SGDLS, CDR2 YYNGEE. CDR3 sequence (DNA): TGTGCCAGCGGTAGAGGGAACACAGATACGCAGTATTTT. Its translation: CASGRGNTDTQYF.

V and J are TRBV27 and TRBJ1-5, with 10 positions matching TRBD1. Germline V gives CDR1 MNHEY, CDR2 SMNVEV (reference sequence). Trimming removed 8 bases from V and 7 bases from J; junction bases left unmatched: 17. The CDR3 spans 17 residues. The CDR3 is CASGLTGGAGVGQPQHF. The CDR3 DNA follows: TGTGCCAGCGGTCTGACAGGGGGCGCGGGCGTGGGCCAGCCCCAGCATTTT.

The chain employs TRBV7-9 and TRBJ2-5; possibly TRBD1 for D (6 bases). V dropped 5 bases and J dropped 3 bases, with 10 bases sitting between them. CDR1 and CDR2 (germline): SEHNR, FQNEAQ (reference sequence). This CDR3 contains 13 residues. The CDR3 DNA sequence: TGTGCCAGCAGCGGGCGGACAGAAGAGACCCAGTACTTC. It translates to CASSGRTEETQYF.

This clone was counted once. V usage is TRBV4-3 and J usage is TRBJ1-3; TRBD1 might be the D (6 bases). This CDR3 is 21 amino acids long. Germline-derived CDR1 and CDR2 are LGHNA and YSLEER. V was shortened by 3 bases and J by 0 bases, with 27 bases between the two germline ends. The CDR3 spells CASSHTTTRGTRYFSGNTIYF. The CDR3 DNA sequence: TGCGCCAGCAGCCACACGACTACAAGGGGGACAAGATACTTCTCTGGAAACACCATATATTTT.

The chain uses TRBV7-9 and TRBJ1-4; the D gene is possibly TRBD1 (5 bases). Trimming cost V 5 bases and J 7 bases, with 17 bases left between them. CDR1 is SEHNR and CDR2 is FQNEAQ in the germline V gene (reference sequence). The CDR3 is 15 residues long. The CDR3 protein is CASSPGHAGIEKLFF. The CDR3 DNA reads TGTGCCAGCAGCCCAGGGCACGCAGGAATTGAAAAACTGTTTTTT.

CDR3 in amino acids: CASSLAHSTGQETQYF. The CDR3 DNA follows: TGTGCCAGCAGCTTGGCCCATTCGACAGGTCAAGAGACCCAGTACTTC. The rearrangement links TRBV5-6 to TRBJ2-5; D perhaps matches TRBD1 (6 bases). V was pared by 0 bases and J by 2 bases, with 14 bases between. The germline gives CDR1 SGHDT, CDR2 YYEEEE. This CDR3 is 16 amino acids long.

The rearrangement uses TRBV7-2 and TRBJ1-1; 7 positions match TRBD1. Per germline, CDR1 SGHTA and CDR2 FQGNSA. The CDR3 extends over 15 amino acids. V gave up 3 bases and J gave up 1 base; unmatched junction bases: 5. CDR3 amino acids: CASSLGQLGNTEAFF. CDR3 in DNA: TGTGCCAGCAGCTTGGGACAGTTGGGGAACACTGAAGCTTTCTTT.

This chain connects TRBV18 to TRBJ2-2, with 9 bases lining up with TRBD1. The V gene's germline CDR1 is KGHSH and CDR2 LQKENI. Trimming at V came to 2 bases and at J to 4 bases, leaving 2 bases not matched to a gene. This CDR3 is 15 amino acids long. The CDR3 region has the DNA TGTGCCAGCTCACCAGTGACAGGGGGCACCGGGGAGCTGTTTTTT. Encoded protein: CASSPVTGGTGELFF.

The chain employs TRBV7-2 and TRBJ2-1; a possible D gene is TRBD2 (5 bases). Germline CDR1 reads SGHTA; CDR2 reads FQGNSA. V shed 3 bases and J shed 0 bases, with 6 bases lying between them. The CDR3 has 14 residues. The CDR3 spells CASSLGSSYNEQFF. CDR3 sequence (DNA): TGTGCCAGCAGCTTGGGGAGCTCCTACAATGAGCAGTTCTTC. The whole variable domain, remainder taken from reference TRBV7-2 and TRBJ2-1, is GAGVSQSPSNKVTEKGKDVELRCDPISGHTALYWYRQSLGQGLEFLIYFQGNSAPDKSGLPSDRFSAERTGGSVSTLTIQRTQQEDSAVYLCASSLGSSYNEQFFGPGTRLTVL.

V and J are TRBV27 and TRBJ1-2; 8 bases align to TRBD1. The CDR3 covers 16 residues. Germline values: CDR1 MNHEY, CDR2 SMNVEV (reference sequence). J lost 4 bases, V lost 4 bases, and 11 bases had no gene match. The CDR3 coding sequence is TGTGCCAGCAGTTCCTACCCGACAGGGGAGCTCTATGGCTACACCTTC. Translating gives CASSSYPTGELYGYTF.

The gene calls are TRBV7-9 and TRBJ1-3; D possibly corresponds to TRBD1 (6 bases). V lost 3 bases and J 6 bases, leaving 15 bases between the germline ends. This CDR3 is 15 amino acids long. Germline values: CDR1 SEHNR, CDR2 FQNEAQ (reference sequence). The CDR3 DNA reads as TGTGCCAGCAGCTTTACCGGGACAACGGAAAACACCATATATTTT. Protein: CASSFTGTTENTIYF.

The gene calls are TRBV2 and TRBJ2-5; D is perhaps TRBD1 (5 bases). The CDR3 length is 13 residues. Per the germline V gene, CDR1 is SNHLY and CDR2 is FYNNEI. Trimming took 2 bases from V and 2 from J, leaving 6 bases between them. The CDR3 here is CASSERGQETQYF. The CDR3 nucleotides are TGTGCCAGCAGTGAAAGGGGTCAAGAGACCCAGTACTTC. The full variable domain, completed using reference TRBV2 and TRBJ2-5, is EPEVTQTPSHQVTQMGQEVILRCVPISNHLYFYWYRQILGQKVEFLVSFYNNEISEKSEIFDDQFSVERPDGSNFTLKIRSTKLEDSAMYFCASSERGQETQYFGPGTRLLVL.

This chain joins TRBV5-1 and TRBJ1-4; TRBD1 is a possible D gene (5 bases). This CDR3 spans 17 amino acids. Germline CDR1 is SGHRS and CDR2 is YFSETQ. V lost 4 bases, J lost 3 bases, and 19 bases lay in between. CDR3 sequence reads: CASSPEQVSQANEKLFF. The CDR3, as DNA: TGCGCCAGCAGCCCAGAACAGGTCTCCCAGGCTAATGAAAAACTGTTTTTT.

The CDR3 bases are TGTGCCTGGGCCCACGGGAGGACCTACGAGCAGTACTTC. Translated: CAWAHGRTYEQYF. The genes are TRBV30 and TRBJ2-7, with 7 positions matching TRBD2. Germline V CDR1 and CDR2: GTSNPN, SVGIG (reference sequence). This CDR3 has 13 amino acids. V shed 5 bases, J shed 2 bases, and the junction held 6 bases outside the gene matches.

The CDR3 region is CASSPGLFNEQFF. The CDR3 DNA follows: TGTGCCAGCAGCCCCGGACTATTCAATGAGCAGTTCTTC. This chain uses TRBV7-9 with TRBJ2-1; D might be TRBD2 (6 bases). From germline, CDR1 is SEHNR and CDR2 FQNEAQ (reference sequence). This CDR3 is 13 amino acids long. The V end lost 5 bases, the J end lost 6 bases, and 11 bases lay between the germline ends.

This clone was seen more than once but under ten times. This chain's CDR3 is CASSQDLGQGSDTQYF. DNA for the CDR3: TGCGCCAGCAGCCAAGATCTTGGACAGGGATCGGATACGCAGTATTTT. The rearrangement uses TRBV4-3 and TRBJ2-3; 8 bases agree with TRBD1. Trimming at V came to 0 bases and at J to 6 bases, leaving 8 bases not matched to a gene. Germline V gene lookup returns CDR1 LGHNA and CDR2 YSLEER. This CDR3 has 16 amino acids.

V and J are TRBV4-2 and TRBJ2-7; TRBD1 matches at 7 bases. This CDR3 contains 13 residues. The germline CDR1 and CDR2 sequences are LGHNA and YNFKEQ. Germline trimming cut 4 bases from V and 6 bases from J; bases unmatched to any gene: 6. The CDR3 nucleotides are TGTGCCAGCAGCCCCGGGACAGAGAGCGAGCAGTACTTC. Protein sequence: CASSPGTESEQYF.

V usage is TRBV5-4 and J usage is TRBJ2-2, with 9 bases matching TRBD1. V trimming: 8 bases; J trimming: 4 bases; junction bases outside the gene matches: 3. Germline CDR1 and CDR2: SGHNT and YYREEE (reference sequence). The CDR3 loop spans 13 amino acids. This CDR3 reads CASRQGGTGELFF. CDR3 sequence (DNA): TGTGCCAGTCGACAGGGGGGCACCGGGGAGCTGTTTTTT.

The rearrangement joins TRBV6-5 to TRBJ2-2; D uncertain. The CDR3 totals 12 residues. Trimming pared 5 bases from V and 2 bases from J, leaving 3 bases between. The germline V gene has CDR1 MNHEY and CDR2 SVGAGI. CDR3 region: CASSLNTGELFF. CDR3 sequence (DNA): TGTGCCAGCAGTCTTAACACCGGGGAGCTGTTTTTT.

The chain carries TRBV29-1 and TRBJ2-2; 9 positions match TRBD2. Germline trimming cut 2 bases from V and 1 base from J; bases unmatched to any gene: 5. Germline assignment: CDR1 SQVTM and CDR2 ANQGSEA. The CDR3 is made up of 16 amino acids. The CDR3 coding sequence is TGCAGCGTTGAATCAGGCGGGAGGGGGAACACCGGGGAGCTGTTTTTT. Residues: CSVESGGRGNTGELFF.

V is TRBV19 and J is TRBJ2-7; no definite D call. The CDR3 has 14 amino acids. V gave up 3 bases and J gave up 0 bases, with 9 bases separating them. Germline assignment: CDR1 LNHDA and CDR2 SQIVND (reference sequence). The CDR3 reads CASSMVASSYEQYF. In nucleotides, the CDR3 is TGTGCCAGTAGTATGGTTGCTAGCTCCTACGAGCAGTACTTC.

The CDR3 DNA follows: TGCGCCAGCAGTATCCAGGGCAACGAGCAGTACTTC. It specifies CASSIQGNEQYF. This chain connects TRBV5-1 to TRBJ2-7, with a tentative D call TRBD1 (5 bases). The CDR3 runs 12 residues. CDR1 is SGHRS and CDR2 is YFSETQ in the germline V gene. V lost 5 bases, J lost 5 bases, and 11 bases lay in between.